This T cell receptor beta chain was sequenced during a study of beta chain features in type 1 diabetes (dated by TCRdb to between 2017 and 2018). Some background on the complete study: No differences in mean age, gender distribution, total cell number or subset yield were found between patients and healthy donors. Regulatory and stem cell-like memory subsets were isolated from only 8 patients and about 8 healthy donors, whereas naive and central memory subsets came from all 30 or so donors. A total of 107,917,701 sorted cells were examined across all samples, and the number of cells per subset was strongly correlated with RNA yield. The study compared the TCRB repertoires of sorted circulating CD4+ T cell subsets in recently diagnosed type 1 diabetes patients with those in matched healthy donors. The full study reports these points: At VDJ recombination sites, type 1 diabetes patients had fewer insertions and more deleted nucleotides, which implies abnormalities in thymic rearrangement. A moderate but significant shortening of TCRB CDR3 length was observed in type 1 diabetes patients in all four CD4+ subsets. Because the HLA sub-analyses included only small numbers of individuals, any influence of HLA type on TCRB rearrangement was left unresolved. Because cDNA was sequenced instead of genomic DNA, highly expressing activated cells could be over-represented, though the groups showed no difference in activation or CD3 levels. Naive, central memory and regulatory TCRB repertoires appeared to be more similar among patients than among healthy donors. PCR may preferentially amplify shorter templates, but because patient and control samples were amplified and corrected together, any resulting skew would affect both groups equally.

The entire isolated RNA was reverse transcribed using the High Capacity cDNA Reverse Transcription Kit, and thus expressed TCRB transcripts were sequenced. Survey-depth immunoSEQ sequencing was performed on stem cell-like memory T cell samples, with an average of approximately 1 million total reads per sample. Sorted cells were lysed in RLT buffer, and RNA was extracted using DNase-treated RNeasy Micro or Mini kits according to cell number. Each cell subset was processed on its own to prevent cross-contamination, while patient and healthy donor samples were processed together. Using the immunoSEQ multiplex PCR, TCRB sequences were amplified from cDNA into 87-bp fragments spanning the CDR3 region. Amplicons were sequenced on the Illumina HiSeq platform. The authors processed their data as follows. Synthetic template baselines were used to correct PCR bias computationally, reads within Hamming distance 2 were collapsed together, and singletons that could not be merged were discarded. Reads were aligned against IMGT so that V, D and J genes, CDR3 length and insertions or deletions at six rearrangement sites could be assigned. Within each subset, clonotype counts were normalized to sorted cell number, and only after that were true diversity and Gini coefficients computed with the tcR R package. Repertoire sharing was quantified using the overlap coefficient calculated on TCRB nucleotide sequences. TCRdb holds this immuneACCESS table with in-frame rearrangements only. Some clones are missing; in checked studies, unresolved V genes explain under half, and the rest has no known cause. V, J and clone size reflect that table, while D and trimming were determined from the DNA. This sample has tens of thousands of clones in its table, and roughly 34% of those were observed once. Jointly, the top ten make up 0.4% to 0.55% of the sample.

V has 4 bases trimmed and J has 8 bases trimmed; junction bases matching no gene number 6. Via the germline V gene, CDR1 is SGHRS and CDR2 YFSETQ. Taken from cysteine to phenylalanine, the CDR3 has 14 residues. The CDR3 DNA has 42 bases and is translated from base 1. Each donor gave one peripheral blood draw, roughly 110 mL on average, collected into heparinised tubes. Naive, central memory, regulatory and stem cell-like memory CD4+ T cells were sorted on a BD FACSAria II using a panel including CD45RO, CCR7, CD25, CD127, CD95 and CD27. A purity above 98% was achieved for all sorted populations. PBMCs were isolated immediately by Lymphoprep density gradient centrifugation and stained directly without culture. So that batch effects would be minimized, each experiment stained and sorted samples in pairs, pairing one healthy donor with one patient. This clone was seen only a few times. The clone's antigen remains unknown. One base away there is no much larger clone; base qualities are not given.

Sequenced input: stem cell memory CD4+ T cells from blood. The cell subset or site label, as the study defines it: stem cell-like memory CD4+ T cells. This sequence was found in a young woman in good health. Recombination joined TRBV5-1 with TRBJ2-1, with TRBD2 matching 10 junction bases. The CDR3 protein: CASSPRTSGDEQFF. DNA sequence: TGCGCCAGCAGCCCCCGGACTAGCGGCGATGAGCAGTTCTTC.